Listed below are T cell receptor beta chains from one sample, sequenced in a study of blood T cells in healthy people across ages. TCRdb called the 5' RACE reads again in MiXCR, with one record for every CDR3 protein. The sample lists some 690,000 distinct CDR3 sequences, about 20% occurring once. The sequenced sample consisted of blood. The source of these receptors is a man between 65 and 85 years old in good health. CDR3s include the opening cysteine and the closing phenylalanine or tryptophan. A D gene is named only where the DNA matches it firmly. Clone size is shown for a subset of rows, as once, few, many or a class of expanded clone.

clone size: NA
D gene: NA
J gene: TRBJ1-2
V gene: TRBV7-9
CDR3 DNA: TGTGCCAGCAGCAACCAGGACGGCTACTATGGCTACACCTTC
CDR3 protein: CASSNQDGYYGYTF

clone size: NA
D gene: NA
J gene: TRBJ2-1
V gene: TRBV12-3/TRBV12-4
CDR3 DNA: TGTGCCAGCACTAAGACAGGTAGCGATGAGCAGTTCTTC
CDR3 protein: CASTKTGSDEQFF

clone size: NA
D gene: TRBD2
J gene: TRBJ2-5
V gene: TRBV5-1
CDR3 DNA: TGCGCCAGCAGCTTGGTGGTAGCGGGGTACCAAGAGACCCAGTACTTC
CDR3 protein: CASSLVVAGYQETQYF

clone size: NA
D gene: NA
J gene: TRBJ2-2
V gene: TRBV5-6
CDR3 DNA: TGTGCCAGCAGCTTTTTCGGACAGAACACCGGGGAGCTGTTTTTT
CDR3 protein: CASSFFGQNTGELFF

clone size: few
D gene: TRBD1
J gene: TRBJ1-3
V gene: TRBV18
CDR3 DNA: TGTGCCAGCTCACAGGACAGGGAAATCAAATCGCGCTCATCTGGAAACACCATATATTTT
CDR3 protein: CASSQDREIKSRSSGNTIYF

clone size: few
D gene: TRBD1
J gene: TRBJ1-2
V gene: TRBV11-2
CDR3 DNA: TGTGCCAGCAGCTTAGATGTGCAGGGGGGAATCGGCTACACCTTC
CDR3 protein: CASSLDVQGGIGYTF

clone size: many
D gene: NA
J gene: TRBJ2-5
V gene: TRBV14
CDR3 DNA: TGTGCCAGCAGCCAAGATGTAGTTCAATTCTTC
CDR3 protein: CASSQDVVQFF

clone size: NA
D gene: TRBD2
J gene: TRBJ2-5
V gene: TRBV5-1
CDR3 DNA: TGCGCCAGCAGCTTGGTAGCTAGCGGGTATCAAGAGACCCAGTACTTC
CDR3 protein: CASSLVASGYQETQYF

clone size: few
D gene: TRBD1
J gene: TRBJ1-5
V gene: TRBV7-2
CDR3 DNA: TGTGCCAGCAGCCTCAAACTAAGGGGGCCGCAGCCCCAGCATTTT
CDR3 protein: CASSLKLRGPQPQHF

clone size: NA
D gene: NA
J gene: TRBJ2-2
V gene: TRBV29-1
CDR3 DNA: TGCAGCGTTGACAGGGTTGGGGCCGGGGAGCTGTTTTTT
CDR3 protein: CSVDRVGAGELFF

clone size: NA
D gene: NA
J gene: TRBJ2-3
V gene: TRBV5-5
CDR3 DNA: TGTGCCAGCAGCTTGTGGCGGGACACAGATACGCAGTATTTT
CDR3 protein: CASSLWRDTDTQYF

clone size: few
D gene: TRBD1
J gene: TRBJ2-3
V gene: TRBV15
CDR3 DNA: TGTGCCACCAGCAGACCCAGGGGGCGCACAGATACGCAGTATTTT
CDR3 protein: CATSRPRGRTDTQYF

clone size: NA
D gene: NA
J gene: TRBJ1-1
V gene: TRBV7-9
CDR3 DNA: TGTGCCAGCAGCTGGGAGGGGAACACTGAAGCTTTCTTT
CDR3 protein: CASSWEGNTEAFF

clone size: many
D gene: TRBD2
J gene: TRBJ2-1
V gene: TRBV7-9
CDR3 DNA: TGTGCCAGCAGCTTAGGTTGGGGGGGTAGCTCCTACAATGAGCAGTTCTTC
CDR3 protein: CASSLGWGGSSYNEQFF

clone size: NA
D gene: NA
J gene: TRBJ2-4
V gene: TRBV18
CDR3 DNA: TGTGCCAGCTTCCCAGGACCAGCGAACATTCAGTACTTC
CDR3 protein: CASFPGPANIQYF

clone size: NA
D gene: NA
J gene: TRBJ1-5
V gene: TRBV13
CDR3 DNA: TGTGCCAGCAGTCGGAAGGGGAGCGGAAATCAGCCCCAGCATTTT
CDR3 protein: CASSRKGSGNQPQHF

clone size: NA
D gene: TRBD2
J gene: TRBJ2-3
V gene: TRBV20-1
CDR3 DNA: TGCAGTGCTAGAGATATCGGCGGGGGGGCAGATACGCAGTATTTT
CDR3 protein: CSARDIGGGADTQYF

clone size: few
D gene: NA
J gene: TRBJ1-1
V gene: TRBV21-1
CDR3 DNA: TGTGCCAGCAGCCCCCGGGCAGGTGTCACTGAAGCTTTCTTT
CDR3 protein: CASSPRAGVTEAFF

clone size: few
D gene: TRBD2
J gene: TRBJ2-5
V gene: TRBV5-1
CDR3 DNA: TGCGCCAGCAGTTTCTTGGGAGCGGGGGAAGAGACCCAGTACTTC
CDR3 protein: CASSFLGAGEETQYF

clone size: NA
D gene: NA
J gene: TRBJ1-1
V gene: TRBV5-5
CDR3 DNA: TGTGCCAGCAGCTTCCAGGGTTTAACTGAAGCTTTCTTT
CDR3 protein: CASSFQGLTEAFF

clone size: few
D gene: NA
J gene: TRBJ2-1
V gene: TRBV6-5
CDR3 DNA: TGTGCCAGCAGCTCCCCGGGTAATGAGCAGTTCTTC
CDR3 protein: CASSSPGNEQFF

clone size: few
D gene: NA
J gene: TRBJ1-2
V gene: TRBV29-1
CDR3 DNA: TGCAGCGCCCTCGTCAACTATGGCTACACCTTC
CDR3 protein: CSALVNYGYTF

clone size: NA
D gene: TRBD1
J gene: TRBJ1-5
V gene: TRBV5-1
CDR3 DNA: TGCGCCAGCAGCCCGGAGGGGGCGGGCAATCAGCCCCAGCATTTT
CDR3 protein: CASSPEGAGNQPQHF

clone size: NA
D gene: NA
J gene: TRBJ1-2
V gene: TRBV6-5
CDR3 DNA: TGTGCCAGCAGTTACTGGGGGGCGGATGGCTACACCTTC
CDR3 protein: CASSYWGADGYTF

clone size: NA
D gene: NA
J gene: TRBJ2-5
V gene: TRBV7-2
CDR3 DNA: TGTGCCAGCAGCCGGGACGGGACACAAGAGACCCAGTACTTC
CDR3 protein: CASSRDGTQETQYF

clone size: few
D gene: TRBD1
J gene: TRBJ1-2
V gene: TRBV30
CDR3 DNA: TGTGCCTGGAGTGCACCGGGACAGGGGTATGGCTACACCTTC
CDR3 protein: CAWSAPGQGYGYTF

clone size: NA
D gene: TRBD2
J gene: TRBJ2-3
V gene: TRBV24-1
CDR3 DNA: TGTGCCACCAGTGACCTTAGCGGGGGACACACAGATACGCAGTATTTT
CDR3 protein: CATSDLSGGHTDTQYF

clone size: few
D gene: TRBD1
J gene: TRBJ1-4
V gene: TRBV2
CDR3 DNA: TGTGCCAGCAGCCTGGACAGGGGGCGCTTTGAAAAACTGTTTTTT
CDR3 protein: CASSLDRGRFEKLFF

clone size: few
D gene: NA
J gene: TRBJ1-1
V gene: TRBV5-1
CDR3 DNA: TGCGCCAGCAGCTTTGAGTCCACTGAAGCTTTCTTT
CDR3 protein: CASSFESTEAFF

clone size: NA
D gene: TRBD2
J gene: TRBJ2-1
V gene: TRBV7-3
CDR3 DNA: TGTGCCAGCAGCTTAATGGGCGGGAGGGCCTCCAATGAGCAGTTCTTC
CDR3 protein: CASSLMGGRASNEQFF

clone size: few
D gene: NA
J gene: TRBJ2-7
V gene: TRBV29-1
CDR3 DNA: TGCAGCTGCACCCAGGGGATTGGCGAGCAGTACTTC
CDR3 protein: CSCTQGIGEQYF

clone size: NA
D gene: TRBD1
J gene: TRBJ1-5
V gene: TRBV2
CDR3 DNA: TGTGCCAGCAGTGAAGGTACAGGGGTATATCAGCCCCAGCATTTT
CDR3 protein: CASSEGTGVYQPQHF

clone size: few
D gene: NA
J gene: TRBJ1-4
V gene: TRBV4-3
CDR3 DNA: TGCGCCAGCAGCTTAGAATACATTGCAACTAATGAAAAACTGTTTTTT
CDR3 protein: CASSLEYIATNEKLFF

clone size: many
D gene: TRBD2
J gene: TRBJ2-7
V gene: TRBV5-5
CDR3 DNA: TGTGCCAGCAGCGCTGGACTAGCGGGGACCTACGAGCAGTACTTC
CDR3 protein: CASSAGLAGTYEQYF

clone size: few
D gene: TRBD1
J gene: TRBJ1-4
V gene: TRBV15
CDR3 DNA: TGTGCCACCAGCCCGGCGGGGACAGGGTCTGAAAAACTGTTTTTT
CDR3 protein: CATSPAGTGSEKLFF

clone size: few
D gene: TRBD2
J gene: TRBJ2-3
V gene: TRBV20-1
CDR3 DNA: TGCAGTTCATCCCGGGGGCTAGCGGGTAATACAGATACGCAGTATTTT
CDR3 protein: CSSSRGLAGNTDTQYF

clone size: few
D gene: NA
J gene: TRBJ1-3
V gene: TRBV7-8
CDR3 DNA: TGTGCCAGCAGCTTAAACAGGGCCGGAAACACCATATATTTT
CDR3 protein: CASSLNRAGNTIYF